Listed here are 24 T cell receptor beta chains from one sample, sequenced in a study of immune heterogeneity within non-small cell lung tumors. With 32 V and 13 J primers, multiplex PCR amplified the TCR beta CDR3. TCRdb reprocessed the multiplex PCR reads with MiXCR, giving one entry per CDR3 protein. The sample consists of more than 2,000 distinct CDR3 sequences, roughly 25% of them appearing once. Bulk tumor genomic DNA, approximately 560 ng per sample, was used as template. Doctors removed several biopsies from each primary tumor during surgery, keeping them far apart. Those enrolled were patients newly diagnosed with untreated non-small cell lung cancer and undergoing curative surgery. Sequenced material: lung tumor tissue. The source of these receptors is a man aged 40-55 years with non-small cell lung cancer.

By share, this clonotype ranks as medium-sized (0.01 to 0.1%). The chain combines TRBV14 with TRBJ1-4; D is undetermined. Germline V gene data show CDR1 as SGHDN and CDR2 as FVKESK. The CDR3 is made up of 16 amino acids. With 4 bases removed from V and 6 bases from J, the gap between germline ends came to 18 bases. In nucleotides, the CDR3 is TGTGCCAGCAGCCCGATAAGTGGGTACACCGATGAAAAACTGTTTTTT. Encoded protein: CASSPISGYTDEKLFF.

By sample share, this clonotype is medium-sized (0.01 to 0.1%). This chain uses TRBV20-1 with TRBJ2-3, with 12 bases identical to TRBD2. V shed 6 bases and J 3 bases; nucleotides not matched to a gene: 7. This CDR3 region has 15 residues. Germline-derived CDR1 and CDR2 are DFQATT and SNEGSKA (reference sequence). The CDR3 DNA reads TGCAGTGCGCCGCCCGGGACTAGCGGGACAGATACGCAGTATTTT. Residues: CSAPPGTSGTDTQYF.

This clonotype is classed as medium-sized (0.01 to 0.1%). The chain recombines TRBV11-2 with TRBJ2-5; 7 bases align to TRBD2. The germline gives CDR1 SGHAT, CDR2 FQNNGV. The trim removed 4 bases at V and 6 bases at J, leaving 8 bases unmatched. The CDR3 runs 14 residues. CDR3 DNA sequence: TGTGCCAGCAGCTCAGGGAGGGTTGGAAAGACCCAGTACTTC. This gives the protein CASSSGRVGKTQYF. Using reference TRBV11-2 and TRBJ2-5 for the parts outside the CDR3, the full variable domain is EAGVAQSPRYKIIEKRQSVAFWCNPISGHATLYWYQQILGQGPKLLIQFQNNGVVDDSQLPKDRFSAERLKGVDSTLKIQPAKLEDSAVYLCASSSGRVGKTQYFGPGTRLLVL.

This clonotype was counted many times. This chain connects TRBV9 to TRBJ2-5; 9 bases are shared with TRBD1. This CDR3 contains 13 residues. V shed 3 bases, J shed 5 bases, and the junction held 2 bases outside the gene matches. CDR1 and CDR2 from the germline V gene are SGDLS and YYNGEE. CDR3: CASSDRGPETQYF. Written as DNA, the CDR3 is TGTGCCAGCAGCGACAGGGGGCCCGAGACCCAGTACTTC.

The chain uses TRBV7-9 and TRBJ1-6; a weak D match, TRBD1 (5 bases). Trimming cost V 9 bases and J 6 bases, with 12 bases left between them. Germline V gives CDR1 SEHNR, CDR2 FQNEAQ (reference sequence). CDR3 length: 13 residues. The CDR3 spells CASRDQGNSPLHF. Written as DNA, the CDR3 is TGTGCCAGTCGGGACCAGGGTAATTCACCCCTCCACTTT.

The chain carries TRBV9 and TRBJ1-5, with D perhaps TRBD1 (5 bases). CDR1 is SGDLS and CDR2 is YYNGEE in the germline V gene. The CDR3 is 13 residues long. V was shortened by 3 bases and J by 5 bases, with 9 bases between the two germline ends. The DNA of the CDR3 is TGTGCCAGCAGCGGAGGGGATTATCAGCCCCAGCATTTT. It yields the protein CASSGGDYQPQHF.

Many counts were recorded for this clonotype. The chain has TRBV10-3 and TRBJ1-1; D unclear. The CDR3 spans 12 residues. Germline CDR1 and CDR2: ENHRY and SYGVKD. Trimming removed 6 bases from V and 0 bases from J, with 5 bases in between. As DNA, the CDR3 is TGTGCCATCAGACAGATGAACACTGAAGCTTTCTTT. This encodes CAIRQMNTEAFF.

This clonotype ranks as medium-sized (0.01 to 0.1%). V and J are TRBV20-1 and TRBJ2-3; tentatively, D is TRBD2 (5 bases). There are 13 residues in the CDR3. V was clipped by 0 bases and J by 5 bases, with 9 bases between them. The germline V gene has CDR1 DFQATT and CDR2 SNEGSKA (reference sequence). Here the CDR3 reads CSARDPSGDTQYF. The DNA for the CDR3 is TGCAGTGCTAGAGATCCAAGCGGAGATACGCAGTATTTT.

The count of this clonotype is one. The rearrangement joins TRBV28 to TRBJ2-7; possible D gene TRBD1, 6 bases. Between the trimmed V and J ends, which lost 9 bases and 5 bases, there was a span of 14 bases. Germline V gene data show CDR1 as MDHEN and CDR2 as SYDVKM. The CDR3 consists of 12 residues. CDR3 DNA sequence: TGTGCCAGTCAAGGGACAACCAACGAGCAGTACTTC. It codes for CASQGTTNEQYF.

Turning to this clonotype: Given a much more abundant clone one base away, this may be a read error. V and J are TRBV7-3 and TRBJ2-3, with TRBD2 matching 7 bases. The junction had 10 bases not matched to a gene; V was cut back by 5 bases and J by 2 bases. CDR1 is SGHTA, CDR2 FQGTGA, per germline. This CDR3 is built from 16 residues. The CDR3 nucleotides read TGTGCCAGCAGCCTTCGGAGCGGGACTGCCACAGATACGCAGTATTTT. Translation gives CASSLRSGTATDTQYF.

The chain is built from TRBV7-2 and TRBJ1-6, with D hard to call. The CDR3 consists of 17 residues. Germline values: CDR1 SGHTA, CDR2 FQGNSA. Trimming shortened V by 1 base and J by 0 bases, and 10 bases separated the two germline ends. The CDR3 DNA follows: TGTGCCAGCAGCTTAGGGCAGATTGTCTCCTATAATTCACCCCTCCACTTT. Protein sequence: CASSLGQIVSYNSPLHF.

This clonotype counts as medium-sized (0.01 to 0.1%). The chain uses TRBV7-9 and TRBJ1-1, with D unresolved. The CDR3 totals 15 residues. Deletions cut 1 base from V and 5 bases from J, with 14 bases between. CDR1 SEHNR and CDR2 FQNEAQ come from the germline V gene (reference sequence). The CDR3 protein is CASSLGVLTGTEAFF. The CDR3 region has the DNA TGTGCCAGCAGCTTAGGTGTACTTACGGGAACTGAAGCTTTCTTT.

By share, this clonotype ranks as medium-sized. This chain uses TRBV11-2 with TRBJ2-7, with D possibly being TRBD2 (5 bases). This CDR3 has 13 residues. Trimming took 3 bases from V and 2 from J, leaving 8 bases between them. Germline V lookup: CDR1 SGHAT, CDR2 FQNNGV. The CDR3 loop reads CASSFGITYEQYF. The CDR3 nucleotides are TGTGCCAGCAGCTTCGGGATAACCTACGAGCAGTACTTC.

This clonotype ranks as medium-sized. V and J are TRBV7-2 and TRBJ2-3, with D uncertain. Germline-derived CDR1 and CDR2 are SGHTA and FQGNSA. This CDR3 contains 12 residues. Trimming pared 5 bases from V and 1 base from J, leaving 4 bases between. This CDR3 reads CASSAGTDTQYF. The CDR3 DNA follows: TGTGCCAGCAGCGCCGGCACAGATACGCAGTATTTT.

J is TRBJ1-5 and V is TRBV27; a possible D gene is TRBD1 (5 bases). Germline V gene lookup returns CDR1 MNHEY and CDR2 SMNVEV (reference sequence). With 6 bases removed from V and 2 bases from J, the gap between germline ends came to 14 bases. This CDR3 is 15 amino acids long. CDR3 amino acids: CASSREGLGNQPQHF. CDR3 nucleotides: TGTGCCAGCAGCCGCGAGGGGTTAGGCAATCAGCCCCAGCATTTT.

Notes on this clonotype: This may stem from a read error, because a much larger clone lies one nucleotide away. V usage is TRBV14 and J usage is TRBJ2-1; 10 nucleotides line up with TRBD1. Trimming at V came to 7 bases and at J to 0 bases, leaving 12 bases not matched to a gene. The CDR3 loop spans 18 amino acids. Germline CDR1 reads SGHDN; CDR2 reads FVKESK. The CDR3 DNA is TGTGCCAGCATCCGGGGACAGGGGCCCTTCAGCTCCTACAATGAGCAGTTCTTC. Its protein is CASIRGQGPFSSYNEQFF.

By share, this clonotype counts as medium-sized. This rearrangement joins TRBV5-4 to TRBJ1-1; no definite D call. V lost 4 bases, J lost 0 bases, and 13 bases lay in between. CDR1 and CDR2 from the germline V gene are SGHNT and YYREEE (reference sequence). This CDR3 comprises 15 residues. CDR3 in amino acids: CASSPRNIMNTEAFF. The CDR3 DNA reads TGTGCCAGCAGCCCAAGGAATATCATGAACACTGAAGCTTTCTTT. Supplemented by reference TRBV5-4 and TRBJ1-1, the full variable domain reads ETGVTQSPTHLIKTRGQQVTLRCSSQSGHNTVSWYQQALGQGPQFIFQYYREEENGRGNFPPRFSGLQFPNYSSELNVNALELDDSALYLCASSPRNIMNTEAFFGQGTRLTVV.

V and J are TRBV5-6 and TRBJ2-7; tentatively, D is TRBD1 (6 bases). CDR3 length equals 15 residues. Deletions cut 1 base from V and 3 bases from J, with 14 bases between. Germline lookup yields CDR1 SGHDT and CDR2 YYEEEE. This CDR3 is CASSLIPGANYEQYF. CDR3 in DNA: TGTGCCAGCAGCTTGATACCAGGGGCTAACTACGAGCAGTACTTC. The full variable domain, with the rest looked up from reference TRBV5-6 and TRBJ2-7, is DAGVTQSPTHLIKTRGQQVTLRCSPKSGHDTVSWYQQALGQGPQFIFQYYEEEERQRGNFPDRFSGHQFPNYSSELNVNALLLGDSALYLCASSLIPGANYEQYFGPGTRLTVT.

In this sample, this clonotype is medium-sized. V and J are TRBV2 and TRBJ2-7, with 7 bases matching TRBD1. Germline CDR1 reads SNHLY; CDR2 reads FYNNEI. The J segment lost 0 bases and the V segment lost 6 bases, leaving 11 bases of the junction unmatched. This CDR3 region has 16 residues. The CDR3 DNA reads TGTGCCAGCAGAATGCGAGGGACAGTCTTCTCCTACGAGCAGTACTTC. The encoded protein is CASRMRGTVFSYEQYF.

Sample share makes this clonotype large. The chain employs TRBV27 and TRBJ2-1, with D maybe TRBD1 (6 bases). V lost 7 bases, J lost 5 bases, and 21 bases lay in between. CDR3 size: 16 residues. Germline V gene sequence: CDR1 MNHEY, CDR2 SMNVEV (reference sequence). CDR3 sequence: CASTRGYRQDNNEQFF. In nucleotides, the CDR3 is TGTGCCAGCACAAGGGGATACAGACAGGATAACAATGAGCAGTTCTTC.

In DNA, the CDR3 is TGTGCCACCAGCAGAGATGATGGACAGCTCAATCAGCCCCAGCATTTT. Translation gives CATSRDDGQLNQPQHF. The chain combines TRBV15 with TRBJ1-5; possibly TRBD1 for D (6 bases). Between the trimmed V and J ends, which lost 0 bases and 3 bases, there was a span of 12 bases. Per germline, CDR1 LNHNV and CDR2 YYDKDF (reference sequence). The CDR3 length is 16 residues.

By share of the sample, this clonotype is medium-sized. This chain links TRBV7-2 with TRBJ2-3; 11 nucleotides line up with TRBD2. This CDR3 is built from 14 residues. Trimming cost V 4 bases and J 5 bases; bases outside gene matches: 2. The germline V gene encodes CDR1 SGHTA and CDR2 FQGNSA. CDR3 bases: TGTGCCAGCAGCTCACTAGCGGGAGAAGATACGCAGTATTTT. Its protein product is CASSSLAGEDTQYF.

This CDR3 is CASSLGANPGETQYF. CDR3 bases: TGCGCCAGCAGCCTAGGGGCTAACCCTGGGGAGACCCAGTACTTC. This chain joins TRBV4-1 and TRBJ2-5, with a possible D match to TRBD1 (5 bases). The CDR3 totals 15 residues. The germline V gene has CDR1 MGHRA and CDR2 YSYEKL. V was clipped by 4 bases and J by 5 bases, with 17 bases between them.

The DNA of the CDR3 is TGTGCCAGTAGTATAGATGGGGACAGACCCTACGGCTCCTACAATGAGCAGTTCTTC. Translating gives CASSIDGDRPYGSYNEQFF. The chain recombines TRBV19 with TRBJ2-1; 7 nucleotides line up with TRBD1. This CDR3 is built from 19 residues. The V and J ends lost 0 bases and 0 bases, in that order; junction bases with no gene match: 11. Germline loops: CDR1 LNHDA, CDR2 SQIVND (reference sequence).